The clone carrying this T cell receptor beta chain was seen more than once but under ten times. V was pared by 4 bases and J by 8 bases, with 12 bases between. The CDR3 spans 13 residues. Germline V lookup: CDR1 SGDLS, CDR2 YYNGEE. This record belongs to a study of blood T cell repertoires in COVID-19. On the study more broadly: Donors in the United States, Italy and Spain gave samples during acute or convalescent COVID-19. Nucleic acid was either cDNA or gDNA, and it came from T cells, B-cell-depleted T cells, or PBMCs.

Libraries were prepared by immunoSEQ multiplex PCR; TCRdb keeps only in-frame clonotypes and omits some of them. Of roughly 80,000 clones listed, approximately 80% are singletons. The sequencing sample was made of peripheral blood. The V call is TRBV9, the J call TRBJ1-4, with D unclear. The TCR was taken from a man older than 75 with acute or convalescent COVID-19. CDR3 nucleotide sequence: TGTGCCAGCAGCCCTGCTTTACAGGAAAAACTGTTTTTT. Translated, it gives CASSPALQEKLFF.